The rows below give T cell receptor beta chains drawn from one sample of a study of cytomegalovirus exposure and HLA in healthy donors. The assay was immunoSEQ multiplex PCR, and TCRdb's table has in-frame clones only and misses some. The data show 55,000 to 80,000 clones, roughly 71% seen once. Source material: PBMCs. These receptors all stem from a man between 65 and 80 years old in good health and CMV-seronegative. The CDR3 runs from the conserved cysteine through the conserved F or W. The D gene is left open where the match is weak.

j_call v_call d_call cdr3_aa
TRBJ1-5 TRBV5-1 TRBD1 CASSPGTGRQPQHF
TRBJ2-7 TRBV6-1 TRBD1 CASSEGQGRYEQYF
TRBJ2-2 TRBV16 - CASSQDRTGELFF
TRBJ2-3 TRBV7-6 TRBD2 CASSLAGLATDTQYF
TRBJ2-2 TRBV6-1 TRBD1 CASITGTANTGELFF
TRBJ1-2 TRBV2 - CASLLSVLYGYTF
TRBJ1-4 TRBV11-2 - CASREWGTGGEKLFF
TRBJ2-2 TRBV29-1 TRBD1 CSVESGGDTGELFF
- TRBV14 - CASSLSRSYEQYF
TRBJ2-3 TRBV28 - CAIRSGHSTDTQYF
TRBJ1-4 TRBV5-1 - CASSFIGSTNEKLFF
TRBJ2-1 TRBV6-6 - CTTSISSYNEQFF
TRBJ2-5 TRBV4-3 TRBD1 CASSQGSAGGWETQYF
TRBJ2-7 TRBV11-2 TRBD2 CASSLGTSEIYEQYF
TRBJ2-2 TRBV5-1 - CASSLGRVKTGELFF
TRBJ2-1 TRBV7-2 - CASSLVGSLGGEQFF
TRBJ1-5 TRBV19 - CASSKADSQPQHF
TRBJ1-2 TRBV7-2 - CASSLSGSSYGYTF
TRBJ2-3 TRBV9 TRBD2 CASSVGGLAGTGDTQYF
TRBJ1-2 TRBV6-1 - CASSGQMGLDGYTF
TRBJ2-7 TRBV7-2 - CASSLVAGPYEQYF
TRBJ2-3 TRBV5-1 - CASSLGASRTDTQYF
TRBJ2-2 TRBV12-5 - CASGLVYQGPAGELFF
TRBJ2-5 TRBV4-2 - CASSRTVGETQYF
TRBJ2-7 TRBV28 - CASTHPGTGSYEQYF
TRBJ1-2 TRBV27 - CASSRQPTNYGYTF
TRBJ1-3 TRBV10-2 - CASSYGLTGGGNTIYF
TRBJ2-5 TRBV7-9 - CASSLGYQGPNFQETQYF
TRBJ2-3 TRBV10-1 - CASSDQYSTDTQYF
TRBJ2-5 TRBV4-1 TRBD2 CASSQGPSGRETQYF
TRBJ1-1 TRBV5-1 - CASSFGTGPGITEAFF
TRBJ2-1 TRBV30 - CAWNLLDLYNEQFF
TRBJ1-5 TRBV10-2 TRBD1 CASSSGQAHNQPQHF
TRBJ2-3 TRBV4-1 TRBD2 CASSQIGLAGDTQYF
TRBJ1-2 TRBV5-1 TRBD1 CASRPLEGAGYGYTF
TRBJ1-3 TRBV19 TRBD1 CASSIGEGQGASGNTIYF
TRBJ1-1 TRBV29-1 - CSVDSTAAVAFF
TRBJ1-2 TRBV2 - CASSGSGGDYTF
TRBJ2-3 TRBV7-2 - CASSLGHRTDTQYF
TRBJ2-3 TRBV10-1 TRBD1 CASSEEQGAGDTQYF
TRBJ1-1 TRBV18 - CASSEQSGDLTEAFF
TRBJ2-7 TRBV7-2 - CASSHPGHLYEQYF
TRBJ2-5 TRBV7-2 TRBD2 CASSLSGGRGETQYF
TRBJ1-2 TRBV4-3 - CASSQGPSRLQGYYGYTF
TRBJ2-3 TRBV7-9 - CASSPGPDPLTDTQYF
TRBJ1-5 TRBV6-1 - CASSQTGNRNQPQHF
TRBJ2-5 TRBV28 TRBD1 CASSWRTGGVETQYF